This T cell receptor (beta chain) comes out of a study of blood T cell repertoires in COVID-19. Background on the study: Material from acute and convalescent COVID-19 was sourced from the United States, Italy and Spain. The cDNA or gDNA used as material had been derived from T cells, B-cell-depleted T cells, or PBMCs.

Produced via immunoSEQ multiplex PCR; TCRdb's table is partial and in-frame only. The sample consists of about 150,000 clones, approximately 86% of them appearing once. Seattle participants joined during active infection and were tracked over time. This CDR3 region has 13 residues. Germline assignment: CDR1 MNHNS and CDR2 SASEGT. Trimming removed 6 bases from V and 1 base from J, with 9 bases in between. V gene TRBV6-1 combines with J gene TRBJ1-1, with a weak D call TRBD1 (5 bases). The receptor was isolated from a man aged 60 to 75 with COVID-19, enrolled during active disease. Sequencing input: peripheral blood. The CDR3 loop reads CASRLQGNTEAFF. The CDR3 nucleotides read TGTGCCAGCAGACTGCAGGGGAACACTGAAGCTTTCTTT.